This is a list of T cell receptor beta chains from one sample in a study of blood T cell repertoires in COVID-19. TCRdb's table, derived via immunoSEQ multiplex PCR, lists solely in-frame clones and lacks some. The sample has about 24,000 clones; 82% are singletons. The sequenced sample consisted of peripheral blood. The receptors originated from a human donor in a cohort sampled during active COVID-19. CDR3s include the opening cysteine and the closing phenylalanine or tryptophan. Clone size is shown for a subset of rows, as once, few, many or a class of expanded clone.

clone_size,j_call,v_call,cdr3_aa
.,TRBJ2-7,TRBV6-1,CASSEGLGQGASEQYF
.,TRBJ2-5,TRBV6-6,CASSRWPSGSQETQYF
.,TRBJ2-5,TRBV24-1,CATSDSDIWETQYF
.,TRBJ1-5,TRBV9,CASSPWGGNQPQHF
.,TRBJ2-7,TRBV24-1,CATSDSGSRPYEQYF
few,TRBJ2-2,TRBV7-2,CASRFYTQGIPTGELFF
once,TRBJ1-1,TRBV30,CAWKRGYTEAFF
.,TRBJ1-6,TRBV6-4,CASGTGGNSPLHF
.,TRBJ2-7,TRBV27,CASSWGTGSYEQYF
.,TRBJ2-3,TRBV10-3,CATGLGGGTDTQYF
.,TRBJ2-7,TRBV7-9,CASSHSRAYEQYF
.,TRBJ2-2,TRBV6-2/TRBV6-3,CASSYSGIFNTGELFF
.,TRBJ1-1,TRBV7-8,CASSFSGQGRTEAFF
.,TRBJ1-1,TRBV18,CASSPRQAYMNTEAFF
.,TRBJ2-1,TRBV9,CASSTRRNGLNNEQFF
.,TRBJ1-4,TRBV21-1,CASSKPGQGNEKLFF
medium-sized,TRBJ2-7,TRBV7-3,CASSPPGQALTFSYEQYF
.,TRBJ2-3,TRBV5-4,CASSSSGTSTDTQYF
.,TRBJ2-1,TRBV6-2/TRBV6-3,CASSSYSGASYNEQFF
.,TRBJ2-1,TRBV2,CASRLGTSGSYNEQFF
.,TRBJ1-2,TRBV9,CASSPAEAYGYTF
once,TRBJ1-1,TRBV24-1,CATSDSDTEAFF
.,TRBJ2-7,TRBV5-1,CASSLLYMDEQYF
.,TRBJ1-1,TRBV4-1,CASSQVSPQNTEAFF
.,TRBJ2-1,TRBV24-1,CATSDPRTRTEKQFF
.,TRBJ2-7,TRBV7-2,CASSHTGLSYEQYF